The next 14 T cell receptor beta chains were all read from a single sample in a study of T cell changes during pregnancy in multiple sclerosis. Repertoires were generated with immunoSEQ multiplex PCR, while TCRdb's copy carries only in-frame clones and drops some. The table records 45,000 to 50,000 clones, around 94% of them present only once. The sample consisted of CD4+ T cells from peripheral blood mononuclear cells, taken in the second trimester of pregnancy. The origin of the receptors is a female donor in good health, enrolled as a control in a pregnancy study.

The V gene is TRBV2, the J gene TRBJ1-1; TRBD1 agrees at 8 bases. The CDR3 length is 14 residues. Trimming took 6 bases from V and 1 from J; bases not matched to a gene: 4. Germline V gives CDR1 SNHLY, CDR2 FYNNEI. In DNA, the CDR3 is TGTGCCAGCAGAGGGGACAGGCGGAACACTGAAGCTTTCTTT. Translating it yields CASRGDRRNTEAFF.

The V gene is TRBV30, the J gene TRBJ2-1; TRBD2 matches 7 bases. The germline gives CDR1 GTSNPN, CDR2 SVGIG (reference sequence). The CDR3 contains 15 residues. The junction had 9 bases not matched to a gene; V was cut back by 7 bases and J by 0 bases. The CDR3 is CASGGRSSSYNEQFF. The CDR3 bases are TGTGCCTCGGGGGGACGGTCGAGCTCCTACAATGAGCAGTTCTTC.

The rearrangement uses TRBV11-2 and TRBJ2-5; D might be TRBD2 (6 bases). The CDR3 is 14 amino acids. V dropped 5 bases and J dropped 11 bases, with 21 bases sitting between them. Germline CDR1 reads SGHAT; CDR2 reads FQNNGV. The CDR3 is CASSPGDPGVKQYF. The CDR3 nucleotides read TGTGCCAGCAGCCCCGGGGACCCGGGGGTGAAGCAGTACTTC.

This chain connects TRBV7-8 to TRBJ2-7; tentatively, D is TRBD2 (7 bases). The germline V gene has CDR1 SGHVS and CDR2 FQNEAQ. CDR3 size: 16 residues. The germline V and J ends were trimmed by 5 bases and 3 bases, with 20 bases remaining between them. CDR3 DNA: TGTGCCAGCAGCCAAAGGGGGGGGAACTGGGTCTACGAGCAGTACTTC. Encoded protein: CASSQRGGNWVYEQYF.

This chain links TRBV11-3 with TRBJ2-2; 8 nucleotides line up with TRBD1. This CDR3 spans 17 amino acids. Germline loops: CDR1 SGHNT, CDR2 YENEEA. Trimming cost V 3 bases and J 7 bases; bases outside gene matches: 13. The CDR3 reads CASSFVSGRGLNGELFF. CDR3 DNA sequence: TGTGCCAGCAGCTTTGTCTCCGGCAGGGGGCTTAACGGGGAGCTGTTTTTT.

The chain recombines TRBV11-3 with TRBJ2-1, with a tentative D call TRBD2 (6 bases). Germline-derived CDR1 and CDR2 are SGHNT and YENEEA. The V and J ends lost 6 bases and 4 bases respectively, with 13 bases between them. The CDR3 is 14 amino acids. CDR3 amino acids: CASSKTGGYNEQFF. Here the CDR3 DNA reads TGTGCCAGCAGTAAAACCGGGGGATACAATGAGCAGTTCTTC.

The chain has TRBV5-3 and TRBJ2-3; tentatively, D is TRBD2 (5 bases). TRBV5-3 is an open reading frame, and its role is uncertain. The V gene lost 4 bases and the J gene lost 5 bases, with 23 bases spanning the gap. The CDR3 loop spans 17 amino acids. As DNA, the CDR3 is TGTGCCAGAAGCCGCCTGGGGAGCCCCCCGGCGAAAGATACGCAGTATTTT. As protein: CARSRLGSPPAKDTQYF.

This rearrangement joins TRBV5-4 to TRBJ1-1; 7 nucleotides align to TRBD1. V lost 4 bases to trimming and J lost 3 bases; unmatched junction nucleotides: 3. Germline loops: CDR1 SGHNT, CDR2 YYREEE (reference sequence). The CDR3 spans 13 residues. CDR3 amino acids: CASSPQGYTEAFF. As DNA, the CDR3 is TGTGCCAGCAGCCCACAGGGGTACACTGAAGCTTTCTTT.

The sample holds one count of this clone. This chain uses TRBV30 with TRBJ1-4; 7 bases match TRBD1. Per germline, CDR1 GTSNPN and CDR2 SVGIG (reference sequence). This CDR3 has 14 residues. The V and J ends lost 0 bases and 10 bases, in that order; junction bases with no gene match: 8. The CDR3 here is CAWSVRGRDRKLFF. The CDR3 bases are TGTGCCTGGAGTGTACGAGGAAGGGACAGAAAACTGTTTTTT.

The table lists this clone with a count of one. The CDR3 loop is CASSQDPDMNTEAFF. As DNA, the CDR3 is TGTGCCAGCAGCCAAGACCCAGACATGAACACTGAAGCTTTCTTT. This rearrangement joins TRBV4-2 to TRBJ1-1; D is ambiguous. Germline V gene sequence: CDR1 LGHNA, CDR2 YNFKEQ. V lost 0 bases and J 0 bases, leaving 8 bases between the germline ends. The CDR3 is made up of 15 amino acids.

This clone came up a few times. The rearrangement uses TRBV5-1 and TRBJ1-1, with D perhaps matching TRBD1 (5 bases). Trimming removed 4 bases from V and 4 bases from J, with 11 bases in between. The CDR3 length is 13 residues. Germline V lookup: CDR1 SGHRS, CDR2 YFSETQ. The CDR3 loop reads CASSTDGGTEAFF. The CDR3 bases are TGCGCCAGCAGCACCGACGGGGGCACTGAAGCTTTCTTT.

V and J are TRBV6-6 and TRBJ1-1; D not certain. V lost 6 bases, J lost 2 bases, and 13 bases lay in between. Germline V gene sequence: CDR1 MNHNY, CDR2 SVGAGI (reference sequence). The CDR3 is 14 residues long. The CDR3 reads CASSTVGINTEAFF. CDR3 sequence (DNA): TGTGCCAGCAGCACAGTTGGAATCAACACTGAAGCTTTCTTT.

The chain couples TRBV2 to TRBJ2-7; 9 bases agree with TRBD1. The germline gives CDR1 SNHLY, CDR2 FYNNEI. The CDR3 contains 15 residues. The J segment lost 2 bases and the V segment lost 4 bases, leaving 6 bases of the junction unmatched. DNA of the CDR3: TGTGCCAGCAGTGTGGACAGGGGCGATCCCTACGAGCAGTACTTC. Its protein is CASSVDRGDPYEQYF.

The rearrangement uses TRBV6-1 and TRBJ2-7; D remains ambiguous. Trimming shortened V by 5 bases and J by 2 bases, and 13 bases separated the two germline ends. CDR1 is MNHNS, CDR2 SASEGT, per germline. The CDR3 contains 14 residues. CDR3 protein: CASSRLETTYEQYF. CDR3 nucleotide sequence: TGTGCCAGCAGTAGGTTGGAAACTACCTACGAGCAGTACTTC.